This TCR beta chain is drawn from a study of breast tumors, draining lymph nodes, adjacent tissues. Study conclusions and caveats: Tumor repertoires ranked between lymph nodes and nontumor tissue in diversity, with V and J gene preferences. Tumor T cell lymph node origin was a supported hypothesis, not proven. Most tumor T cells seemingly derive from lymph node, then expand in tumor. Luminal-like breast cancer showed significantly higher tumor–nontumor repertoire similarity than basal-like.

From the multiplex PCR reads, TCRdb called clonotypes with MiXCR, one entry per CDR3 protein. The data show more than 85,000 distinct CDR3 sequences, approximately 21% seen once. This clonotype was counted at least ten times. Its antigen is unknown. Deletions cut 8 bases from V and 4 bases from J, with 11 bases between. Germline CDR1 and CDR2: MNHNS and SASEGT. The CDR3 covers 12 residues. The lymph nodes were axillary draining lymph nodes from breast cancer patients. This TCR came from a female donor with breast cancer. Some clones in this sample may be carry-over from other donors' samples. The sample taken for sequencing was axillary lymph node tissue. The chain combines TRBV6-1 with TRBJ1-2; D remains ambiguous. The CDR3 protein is CASSLTLYGYTF. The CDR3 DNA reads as TGTGCCAGCTCCCTGACCCTCTATGGCTACACCTTC.